This T cell receptor (beta chain) is drawn from a study of CXCR3-negative and CXCR3-positive naive CD8 T cells. UMI-labeled 5' RACE yielded the TRB cDNA libraries. Reanalyzing the 5' RACE reads, TCRdb keeps one entry per CDR3 protein, without DNA. Its table records approximately 66,000 distinct CDR3 sequences. The CDR3 has 17 amino acids. CDR1 and CDR2 (germline): SGHRS, YFSETQ. The rearrangement uses TRBV5-1 and TRBJ2-1; TCRdb names TRBD2, which stays unverified in the absence of DNA. The sequenced sample consisted of naive CXCR3- CD8+ T cells from blood. Subset here: CD45RO-CCR7+CD27+CD95- naive CD8+ T cells lacking CXCR3 (TNR3-). The sequence derives from a human donor in good health. Some clones in this sample may be carry-over from other donors' samples. CDR3 amino acids: CASSRQTSGRFYNEQFF. Full variable domain (missing parts from reference TRBV5-1 and TRBJ2-1): KAGVTQTPRYLIKTRGQQVTLSCSPISGHRSVSWYQQTPGQGLQFLFEYFSETQRNKGNFPGRFSGRQFSNSRSEMNVSTLELGDSALYLCASSRQTSGRFYNEQFFGPGTRLTVL.